This T cell receptor (beta chain) appears in the sequencing data of a study of glioma-infiltrating T cells after dendritic cell vaccination. Across the study: Patients had newly diagnosed or recurrent glioblastoma and received dendritic cell vaccines. Patients received autologous tumor lysate-pulsed dendritic cell vaccination between about 2002 and 2013. Dendritic cell vaccine was injected intradermally three times, biweekly.

Clones were sequenced by immunoSEQ multiplex PCR, and TCRdb holds only the in-frame ones, with some missing. The table shows roughly 100,000 clones, with 90% occurring only once. V lost 0 bases, J lost 7 bases, and 10 bases lay in between. This CDR3 has 14 amino acids. From germline, CDR1 is MGHRA and CDR2 YSYEKL. The time point is: after dendritic cell vaccination, including at tumor progression/relapse. PBMC were collected before vaccination, two weeks after the third vaccination, and at progression. The V call is TRBV4-1, the J call TRBJ1-5; possible D gene TRBD1, 6 bases. The material was blood, obtained after dendritic cell vaccination. The receptor comes from a human donor with glioblastoma. CDR3 region: CASSQDPQGQPQHF. CDR3 in DNA: TGCGCCAGCAGCCAAGATCCACAGGGCCAGCCCCAGCATTTT.